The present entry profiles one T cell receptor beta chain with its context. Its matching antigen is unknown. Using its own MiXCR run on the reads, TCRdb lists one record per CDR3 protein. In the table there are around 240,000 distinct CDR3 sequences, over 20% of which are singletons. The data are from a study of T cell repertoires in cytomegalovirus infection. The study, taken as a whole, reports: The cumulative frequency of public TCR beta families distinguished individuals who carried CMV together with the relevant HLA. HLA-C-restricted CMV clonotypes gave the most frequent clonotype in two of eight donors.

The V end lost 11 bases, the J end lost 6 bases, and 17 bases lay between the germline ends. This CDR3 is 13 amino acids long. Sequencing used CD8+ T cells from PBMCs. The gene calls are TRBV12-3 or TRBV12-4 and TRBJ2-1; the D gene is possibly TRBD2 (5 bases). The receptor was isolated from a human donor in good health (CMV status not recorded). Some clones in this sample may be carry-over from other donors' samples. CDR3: CALPGLKGNEQFF. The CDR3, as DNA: TGTGCCCTCCCCGGACTCAAGGGCAATGAGCAGTTCTTC.